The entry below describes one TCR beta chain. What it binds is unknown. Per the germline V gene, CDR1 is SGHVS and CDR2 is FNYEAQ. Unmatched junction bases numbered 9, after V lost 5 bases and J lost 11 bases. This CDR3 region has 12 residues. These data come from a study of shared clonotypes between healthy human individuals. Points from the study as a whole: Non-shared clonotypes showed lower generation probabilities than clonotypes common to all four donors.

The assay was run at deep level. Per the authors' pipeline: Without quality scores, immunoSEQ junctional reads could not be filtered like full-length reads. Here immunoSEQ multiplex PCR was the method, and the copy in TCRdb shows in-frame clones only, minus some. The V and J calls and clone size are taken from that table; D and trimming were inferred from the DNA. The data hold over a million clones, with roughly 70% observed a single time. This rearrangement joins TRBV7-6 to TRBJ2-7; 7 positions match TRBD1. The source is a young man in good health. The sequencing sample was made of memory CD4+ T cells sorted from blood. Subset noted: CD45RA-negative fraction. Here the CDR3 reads CASSTWGTVKYF. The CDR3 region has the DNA TGTGCCAGCAGCACTTGGGGGACAGTGAAGTACTTC.